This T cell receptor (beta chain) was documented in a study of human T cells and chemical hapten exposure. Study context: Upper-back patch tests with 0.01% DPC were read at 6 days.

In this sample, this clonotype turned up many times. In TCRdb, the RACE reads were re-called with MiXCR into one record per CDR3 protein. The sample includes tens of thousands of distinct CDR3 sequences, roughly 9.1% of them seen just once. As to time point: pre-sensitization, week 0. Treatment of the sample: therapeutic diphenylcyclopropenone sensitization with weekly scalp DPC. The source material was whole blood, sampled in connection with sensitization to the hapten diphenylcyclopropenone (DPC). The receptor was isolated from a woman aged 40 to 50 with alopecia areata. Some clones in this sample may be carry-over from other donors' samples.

CDR3 in DNA: TGTGCCAGCTCACCGAGTGGACAGGGGGCCTACGAGCAGTACTTC. This translates into CASSPSGQGAYEQYF. J is TRBJ2-7 and V is TRBV18; 10 nucleotides line up with TRBD1. The CDR3 has 15 residues. CDR1 KGHSH and CDR2 LQKENI come from the germline V gene. The V gene end was trimmed by 3 bases and the J gene end by 2 bases; junction bases not matched to a gene: 4.